What follows are 26 T cell receptor beta chains derived from one specimen sequenced in a study of CD8 T cells in Susac syndrome. RNA, at roughly 0.45 to 1 ug, was reverse transcribed with random hexamers. TCRdb itself ran the immunoSEQ multiplex PCR reads through MiXCR, one entry per CDR3 protein. The sample records some 96,000 distinct CDR3 sequences, approximately 95% being singletons. Material for sequencing was CD8+ T cells from PBMCs. All receptors derive from a human donor with Susac syndrome.

Only a few counts were recorded for this clonotype. The rearrangement links TRBV2 to TRBJ1-1; TRBD1 aligns across 10 bases. Germline V gene sequence: CDR1 SNHLY, CDR2 FYNNEI. This CDR3 comprises 13 residues. The ends lost 5 bases at V and 5 bases at J; junction bases unmatched: 2. CDR3 in amino acids: CASSWTGGTEAFF. Here the CDR3 DNA reads TGTGCCAGCAGTTGGACAGGGGGGACTGAAGCTTTCTTT.

The chain is built from TRBV14 and TRBJ1-1; no clear D. The CDR3 covers 11 residues. Trimming removed 1 base from V and 9 bases from J, with 6 bases in between. Germline CDR1 and CDR2: SGHDN and FVKESK. Written as DNA, the CDR3 is TGTGCCAGCAGCCAAGGAGGGAAAGCTTTCTTT. Protein: CASSQGGKAFF.

The genes are TRBV4-1 and TRBJ2-3; D is perhaps TRBD1 or TRBD2 (5 bases each). The ends were cut back, 3 bases at V and 2 bases at J, with 12 bases in the middle. Germline-derived CDR1 and CDR2 are MGHRA and YSYEKL. The CDR3 is 15 residues long. CDR3 nucleotides: TGCGCCAGCAGCCAGCGAGGGACCATCACAGATACGCAGTATTTT. It specifies CASSQRGTITDTQYF.

J is TRBJ1-6 and V is TRBV29-1; tentative D call: TRBD1 (6 bases). This CDR3 is 14 amino acids long. The ends were cut back, 7 bases at V and 7 bases at J, with 17 bases in the middle. CDR1 is SQVTM and CDR2 is ANQGSEA in the germline V gene. This chain's CDR3 is CSARTAGGNSPLHF. CDR3 in DNA: TGCAGCGCTCGGACAGCCGGGGGCAATTCACCCCTCCACTTT.

V gene TRBV20-1 combines with J gene TRBJ2-3; TRBD2 matches 7 bases. From germline, CDR1 is DFQATT and CDR2 SNEGSKA (reference sequence). With V trimmed by 2 bases and J by 2 bases, 4 bases remained unmatched. CDR3 size: 14 residues. For the CDR3, the DNA is TGCAGTGCTAGACCCGGACTAGTCACAGATACGCAGTATTTT. This translates into CSARPGLVTDTQYF.

The J gene is TRBJ2-1, the V gene TRBV20-1; TRBD2 aligns across 9 bases. This CDR3 spans 14 amino acids. Germline CDR1 is DFQATT and CDR2 is SNEGSKA (reference sequence). V lost 5 bases to trimming and J lost 7 bases; unmatched junction nucleotides: 9. Here the CDR3 DNA reads TGCAGTGCTCGACTCGGGACTAGCTATAATGAGCAGTTCTTC. This gives the protein CSARLGTSYNEQFF.

The V and J genes are TRBV7-9 and TRBJ2-7; 11 bases match TRBD1. Trimming took 7 bases from V and 5 from J; bases not matched to a gene: 7. The CDR3 extends over 14 amino acids. CDR1 is SEHNR, CDR2 FQNEAQ, per germline (reference sequence). Here the CDR3 DNA reads TGTGCCAGCATCAAGGACAGGGGGCTGGACGAGCAGTACTTC. Protein product: CASIKDRGLDEQYF.

The gene calls are TRBV7-9 and TRBJ2-1, with TRBD2 as a possible D gene (5 bases). V was trimmed by 6 bases and J by 8 bases, leaving 14 bases between them. Germline V gene lookup returns CDR1 SEHNR and CDR2 FQNEAQ (reference sequence). CDR3 length: 13 amino acids. Written as DNA, the CDR3 is TGTGCCAGCAGTTCTGAGGGTCGGTATGAGCAGTTCTTC. This encodes CASSSEGRYEQFF.

The chain carries TRBV5-6 and TRBJ2-3; 7 bases are shared with TRBD2. The germline gives CDR1 SGHDT, CDR2 YYEEEE. V was pared by 3 bases and J by 3 bases, with 10 bases of the junction left unmatched. The CDR3 covers 16 residues. CDR3 region: CASSSLAEPGTDTQYF. In DNA form, the CDR3 reads TGTGCCAGCAGCTCCCTAGCGGAGCCGGGGACAGATACGCAGTATTTT.

This sequence joins TRBV12-3 or TRBV12-4 and TRBJ2-6; D not resolved. The CDR3 contains 15 residues. The ends were cut back, 2 bases at V and 3 bases at J, with 8 bases in the middle. The CDR3 here is CASSLRSGGANVLTF. The CDR3 DNA is TGTGCCAGCAGTTTACGGTCTGGTGGGGCCAACGTCCTGACTTTC.

The V gene is TRBV13, the J gene TRBJ2-5, with 7 positions matching TRBD1. This CDR3 spans 14 amino acids. Trimming cost V 4 bases and J 1 base; bases outside gene matches: 3. Germline assignment: CDR1 PRHDT and CDR2 FYEKMQ (reference sequence). The CDR3 nucleotides read TGTGCCAGCAGCTCCACAGGGGCCCAAGAGACCCAGTACTTC. It codes for CASSSTGAQETQYF.

V gene TRBV4-1 combines with J gene TRBJ1-5; D is possibly TRBD1 (6 bases). V lost 4 bases, J lost 6 bases, and 19 bases lay in between. The CDR3 runs to 16 residues. From germline, CDR1 is MGHRA and CDR2 YSYEKL. DNA for the CDR3: TGCGCCAGCAGCCCCGAGGGGCAGGGGAGTGGTCAGCCCCAGCATTTT. Its protein product is CASSPEGQGSGQPQHF.

The chain employs TRBV20-1 and TRBJ1-1; 7 positions match TRBD1. The CDR3 length is 14 residues. Germline V gene sequence: CDR1 DFQATT, CDR2 SNEGSKA (reference sequence). The V segment lost 2 bases and the J segment 6 bases; nucleotides outside the gene matches: 9. CDR3 bases: TGCAGTGCTAGAACGGGACAGACCATAGCTGAAGCTTTCTTT. This gives the protein CSARTGQTIAEAFF.

The chain links TRBV6-5 to TRBJ1-2; D remains ambiguous. Germline CDR1 is MNHEY and CDR2 is SVGAGI. V was pared by 0 bases and J by 8 bases, with 13 bases between. CDR3 size: 14 residues. The CDR3 spells CASSYSGRRGGYTF. The DNA of the CDR3 is TGTGCCAGCAGTTACTCCGGCAGGCGAGGCGGCTACACCTTC.

This chain connects TRBV12-3 or TRBV12-4 to TRBJ2-4; 7 bases agree with TRBD1. Losses at the gene ends were 2 bases for V and 3 bases for J; bases not matched to a gene: 4. The CDR3 spans 15 residues. The CDR3 here is CASSLLGDSKNIQYF. CDR3 nucleotides: TGTGCCAGCAGTTTATTGGGGGACAGCAAAAACATTCAGTACTTC.

This clonotype has a single count. This chain links TRBV11-2 with TRBJ2-1; 8 bases are shared with TRBD1. Unmatched junction bases numbered 6, after V lost 4 bases and J lost 4 bases. In germline, CDR1 is SGHAT, CDR2 FQNNGV. This CDR3 has 15 residues. For the CDR3, the DNA is TGTGCCAGCAGCTCGACAGGGGAAAGGTACAATGAGCAGTTCTTC. The encoded protein is CASSSTGERYNEQFF.

This chain links TRBV29-1 with TRBJ2-1; 14 bases are a match to TRBD2. The CDR3 is made up of 18 amino acids. V lost 0 bases to trimming and J lost 7 bases; unmatched junction nucleotides: 11. The germline CDR1 and CDR2 sequences are SQVTM and ANQGSEA. The DNA of the CDR3 is TGCAGCGTTGAAGACCCTAGGGGACTAGCGGGAGTCAGGAATGAGCAGTTCTTC. Residues: CSVEDPRGLAGVRNEQFF.

The V call is TRBV29-1, the J call TRBJ1-2, with D uncertain. The germline V gene encodes CDR1 SQVTM and CDR2 ANQGSEA. V was pared by 7 bases and J by 4 bases, with 16 bases between. CDR3 length: 13 amino acids. The CDR3 spells CSAAPVLLYGYTF. CDR3 nucleotides: TGCAGCGCCGCGCCCGTCTTGCTCTATGGCTACACCTTC.

V is TRBV15 and J is TRBJ2-5, with D perhaps being TRBD1 or TRBD2 (5 bases each). Trimming left V 1 base short and J 12 bases short, with 18 bases between. Looked up from germline, CDR1 is LNHNV and CDR2 is YYDKDF (reference sequence). CDR3 length: 14 amino acids. CDR3 bases: TGTGCCACCAGCAGAGTAGCGACCGAGGGGCGGGAGTACTTC. Encoded protein: CATSRVATEGREYF.

This rearrangement joins TRBV13 to TRBJ2-7, with 8 bases lining up with TRBD1. V shed 3 bases, J shed 6 bases, and the junction held 7 bases outside the gene matches. Germline CDR1 and CDR2: PRHDT and FYEKMQ (reference sequence). The CDR3 has 14 residues. DNA of the CDR3: TGTGCCAGCAGCTTCCGGACAGGGACCGGCGAGCAGTACTTC. Protein sequence: CASSFRTGTGEQYF.

The CDR3 DNA sequence: TGTGCCAGCAGCGAGACAGGGGCGGACACTGAAGCTTTCTTT. This translates into CASSETGADTEAFF. The chain joins TRBV9 to TRBJ1-1, with 8 bases identical to TRBD1. The junction had 4 bases not matched to a gene; V was cut back by 3 bases and J by 3 bases. The CDR3 sequence is 14 residues long. The germline V gene encodes CDR1 SGDLS and CDR2 YYNGEE.

The table lists this clonotype with a few counts. The chain employs TRBV3-1 and TRBJ1-1; the D gene is possibly TRBD1 (5 bases). Germline V lookup: CDR1 LGHDT, CDR2 YNNKEL (reference sequence). Trimming shortened V by 3 bases and J by 0 bases, and 8 bases separated the two germline ends. The CDR3 runs to 14 residues. The CDR3 DNA reads TGTGCCAGCAGCCAGGGGCGATTGAACACTGAAGCTTTCTTT. It is translated as CASSQGRLNTEAFF.

J is TRBJ2-7 and V is TRBV29-1, with 9 bases identical to TRBD1. This CDR3 region has 15 residues. The germline V gene encodes CDR1 SQVTM and CDR2 ANQGSEA. V was clipped by 5 bases and J by 2 bases; unmatched bases: 10. The CDR3 is CSVRSDRGHPYEQYF. DNA for the CDR3: TGCAGCGTTCGTTCGGACAGGGGCCATCCCTACGAGCAGTACTTC.

This chain joins TRBV20-1 and TRBJ2-1; 9 bases agree with TRBD2. J gave up 8 bases and V 6 bases, and 11 bases lay outside the gene matches. Germline V lookup: CDR1 DFQATT, CDR2 SNEGSKA (reference sequence). The CDR3 has 14 residues. The CDR3 region has the DNA TGCAGTGCCCGAAGCGGGGGGCCGGGGGATGAGCAGTTCTTC. It codes for CSARSGGPGDEQFF.

The chain joins TRBV7-2 to TRBJ1-2; D is unresolved. The CDR3 length is 15 residues. With 0 bases removed from V and 4 bases from J, the gap between germline ends came to 12 bases. CDR1 and CDR2 from the germline V gene are SGHTA and FQGNSA. The CDR3 DNA sequence: TGTGCCAGCAGCTTAGCGAGGTCGGAGACCTATGGCTACACCTTC. Protein: CASSLARSETYGYTF.

The CDR3 bases are TGTGCCAGCAGTTCCACCGGACTGACCTACGAGCAGTACTTC. Protein sequence: CASSSTGLTYEQYF. The rearrangement uses TRBV6-5 and TRBJ2-7, with a tentative D call TRBD2 (5 bases). Between the trimmed V and J ends, which lost 4 bases and 2 bases, there was a span of 12 bases. CDR3 length: 14 amino acids. The V gene's germline CDR1 is MNHEY and CDR2 SVGAGI.